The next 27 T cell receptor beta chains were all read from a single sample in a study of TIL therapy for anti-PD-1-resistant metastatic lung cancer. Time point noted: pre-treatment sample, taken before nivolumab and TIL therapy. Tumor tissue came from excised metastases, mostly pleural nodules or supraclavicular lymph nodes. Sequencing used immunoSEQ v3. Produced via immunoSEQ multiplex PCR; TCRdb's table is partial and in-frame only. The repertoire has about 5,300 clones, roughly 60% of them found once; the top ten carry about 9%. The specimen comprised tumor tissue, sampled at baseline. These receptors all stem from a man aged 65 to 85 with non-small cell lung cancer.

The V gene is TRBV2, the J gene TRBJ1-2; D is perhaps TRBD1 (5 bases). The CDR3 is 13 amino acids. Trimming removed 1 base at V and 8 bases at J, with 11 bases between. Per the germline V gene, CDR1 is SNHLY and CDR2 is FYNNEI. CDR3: CASSEGGSSGYTF. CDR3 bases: TGTGCCAGCAGTGAAGGGGGCTCCTCGGGCTACACCTTC.

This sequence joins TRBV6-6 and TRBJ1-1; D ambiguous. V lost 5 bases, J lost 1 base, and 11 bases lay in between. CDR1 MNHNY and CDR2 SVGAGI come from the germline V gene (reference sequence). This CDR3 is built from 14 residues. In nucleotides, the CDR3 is TGTGCCAGCAGTATCACGGCGAAGAACACTGAAGCTTTCTTT. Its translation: CASSITAKNTEAFF.

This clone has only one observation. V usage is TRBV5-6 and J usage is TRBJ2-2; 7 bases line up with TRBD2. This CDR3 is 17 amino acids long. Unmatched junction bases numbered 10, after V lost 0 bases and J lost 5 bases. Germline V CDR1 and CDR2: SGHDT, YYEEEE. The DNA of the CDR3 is TGTGCCAGCAGCTTGGTTTCGGCTAGCGGACCGACCGGGGAGCTGTTTTTT. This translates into CASSLVSASGPTGELFF.

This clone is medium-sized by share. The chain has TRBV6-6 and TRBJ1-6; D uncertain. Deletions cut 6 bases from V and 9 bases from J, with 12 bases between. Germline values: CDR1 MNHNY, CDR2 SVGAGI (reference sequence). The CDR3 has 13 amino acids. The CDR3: CASRRHIGSPLHF. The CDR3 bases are TGTGCCAGCAGAAGGCATATAGGTTCACCCCTCCACTTT.

The CDR3 nucleotides are TGCGCCAGCAGCCAGGGTATAGTCGGCTACAATGAGCAGTTCTTC. Residues: CASSQGIVGYNEQFF. The chain couples TRBV4-1 to TRBJ2-1; D unresolved. Trimming removed 3 bases at V and 3 bases at J, with 12 bases between. From germline, CDR1 is MGHRA and CDR2 YSYEKL. The CDR3 has 15 amino acids.

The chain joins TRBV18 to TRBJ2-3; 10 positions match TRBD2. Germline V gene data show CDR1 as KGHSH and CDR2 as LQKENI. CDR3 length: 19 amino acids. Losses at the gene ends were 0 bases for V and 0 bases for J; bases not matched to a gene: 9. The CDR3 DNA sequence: TGTGCCAGCTCACCACCGGGGTTAGCGGGAGGCACTAGCACAGATACGCAGTATTTT. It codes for CASSPPGLAGGTSTDTQYF.

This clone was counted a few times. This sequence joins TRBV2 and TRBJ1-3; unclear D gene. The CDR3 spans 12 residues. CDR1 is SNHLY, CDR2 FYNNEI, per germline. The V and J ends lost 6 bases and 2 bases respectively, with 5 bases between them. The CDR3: CASRSAGNTIYF. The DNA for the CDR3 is TGTGCCAGCAGGTCAGCTGGAAACACCATATATTTT.

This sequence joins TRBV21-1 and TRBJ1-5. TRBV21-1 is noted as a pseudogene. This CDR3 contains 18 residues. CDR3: CASTISWGGIYSNQPQHF. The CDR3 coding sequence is TGTGCCAGCACCATCTCGTGGGGGGGGATTTATAGCAATCAGCCCCAGCATTTT.

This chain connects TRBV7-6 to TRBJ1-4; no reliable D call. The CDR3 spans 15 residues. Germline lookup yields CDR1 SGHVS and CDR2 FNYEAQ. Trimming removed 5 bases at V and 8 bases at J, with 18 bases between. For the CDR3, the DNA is TGTGCCAGCAGCCGATACAGTGGGATTAACGAAAAACTGTTTTTT. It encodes CASSRYSGINEKLFF.

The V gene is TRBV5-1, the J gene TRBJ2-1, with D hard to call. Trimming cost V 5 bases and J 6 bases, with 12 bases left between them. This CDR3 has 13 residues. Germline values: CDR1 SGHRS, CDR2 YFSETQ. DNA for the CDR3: TGCGCCAGCAGGCTGGAGATAACCAATGAGCAGTTCTTC. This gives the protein CASRLEITNEQFF.

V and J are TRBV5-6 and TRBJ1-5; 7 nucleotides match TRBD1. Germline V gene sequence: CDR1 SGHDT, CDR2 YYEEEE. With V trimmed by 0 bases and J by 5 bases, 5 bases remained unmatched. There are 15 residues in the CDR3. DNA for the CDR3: TGTGCCAGCAGCTTGGGCAGGGGGGGTTATCAGCCCCAGCATTTT. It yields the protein CASSLGRGGYQPQHF.

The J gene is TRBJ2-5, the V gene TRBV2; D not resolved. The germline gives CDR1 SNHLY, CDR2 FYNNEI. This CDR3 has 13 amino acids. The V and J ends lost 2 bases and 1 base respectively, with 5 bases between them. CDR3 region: CASSESVQETQYF. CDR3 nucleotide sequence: TGTGCCAGCAGTGAATCAGTCCAAGAGACCCAGTACTTC. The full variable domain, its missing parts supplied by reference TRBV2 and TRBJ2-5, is EPEVTQTPSHQVTQMGQEVILRCVPISNHLYFYWYRQILGQKVEFLVSFYNNEISEKSEIFDDQFSVERPDGSNFTLKIRSTKLEDSAMYFCASSESVQETQYFGPGTRLLVL.

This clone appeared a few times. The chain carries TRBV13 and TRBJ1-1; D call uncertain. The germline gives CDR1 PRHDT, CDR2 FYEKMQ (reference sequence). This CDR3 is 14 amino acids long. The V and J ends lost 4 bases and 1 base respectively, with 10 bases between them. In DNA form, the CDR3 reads TGTGCCAGCAGCTCCCGGACGGGGAACACTGAAGCTTTCTTT. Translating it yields CASSSRTGNTEAFF.

CDR3 residues: CASRGGTGRHGANVLTF. DNA for the CDR3: TGCGCCAGCAGGGGTGGTACAGGTAGACATGGGGCCAACGTCCTGACTTTC. This rearrangement joins TRBV5-1 to TRBJ2-6; weak D call: TRBD1 (5 bases). V was shortened by 5 bases and J by 3 bases, with 18 bases between the two germline ends. The CDR3 loop spans 17 amino acids. Germline V gene data show CDR1 as SGHRS and CDR2 as YFSETQ.

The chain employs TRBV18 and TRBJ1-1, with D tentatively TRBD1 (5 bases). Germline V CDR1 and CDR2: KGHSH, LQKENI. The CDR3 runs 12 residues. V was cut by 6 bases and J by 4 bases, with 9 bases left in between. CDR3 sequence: CASSPQGTEAFF. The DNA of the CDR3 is TGTGCCAGCTCTCCCCAGGGCACTGAAGCTTTCTTT. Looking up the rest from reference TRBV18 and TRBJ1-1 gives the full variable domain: NAGVMQNPRHLVRRRGQEARLRCSPMKGHSHVYWYRQLPEEGLKFMVYLQKENIIDESGMPKERFSAEFPKEGPSILRIQQVVRGDSAAYFCASSPQGTEAFFGQGTRLTVV.

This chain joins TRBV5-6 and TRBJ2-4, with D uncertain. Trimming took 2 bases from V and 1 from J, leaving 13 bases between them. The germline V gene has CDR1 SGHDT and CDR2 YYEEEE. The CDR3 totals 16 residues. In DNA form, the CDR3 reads TGTGCCAGCAGCTTACATGTTGGTGGTGCCAAAAACATTCAGTACTTC. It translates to CASSLHVGGAKNIQYF.

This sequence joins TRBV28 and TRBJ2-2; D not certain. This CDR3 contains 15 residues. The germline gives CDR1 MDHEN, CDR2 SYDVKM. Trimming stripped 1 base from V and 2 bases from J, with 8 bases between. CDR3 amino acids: CASSLLDTNTGELFF. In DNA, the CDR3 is TGTGCCAGCAGTTTATTAGACACCAACACCGGGGAGCTGTTTTTT.

The CDR3 DNA reads as TGTGCCACCGCGGACAGTAACTATGGCTACACCTTC. This gives the protein CATADSNYGYTF. The chain joins TRBV28 to TRBJ1-2; D is possibly TRBD1 (6 bases). Trimming removed 10 bases at V and 1 base at J, with 10 bases between. The CDR3 is made up of 12 amino acids. The V gene's germline CDR1 is MDHEN and CDR2 SYDVKM.

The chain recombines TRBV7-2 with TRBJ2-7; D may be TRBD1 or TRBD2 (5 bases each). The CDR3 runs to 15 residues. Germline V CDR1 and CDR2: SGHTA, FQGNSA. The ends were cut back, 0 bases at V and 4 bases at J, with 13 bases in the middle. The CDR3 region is CASSLALGDRYEQYF. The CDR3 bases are TGTGCCAGCAGCTTAGCGCTGGGGGATCGATACGAGCAGTACTTC.

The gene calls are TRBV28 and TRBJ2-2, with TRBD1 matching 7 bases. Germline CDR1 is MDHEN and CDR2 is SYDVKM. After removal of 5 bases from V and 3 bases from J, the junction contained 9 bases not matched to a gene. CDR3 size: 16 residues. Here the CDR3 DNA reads TGTGCCAGCAGTAACCTGGGACAGACGGACACCGGGGAGCTGTTTTTT. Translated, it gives CASSNLGQTDTGELFF.

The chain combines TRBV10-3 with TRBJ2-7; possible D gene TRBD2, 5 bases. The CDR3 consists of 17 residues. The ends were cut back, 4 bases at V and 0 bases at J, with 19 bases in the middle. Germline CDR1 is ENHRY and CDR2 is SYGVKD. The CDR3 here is CAISGSGSADFSYEQYF. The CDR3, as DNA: TGTGCCATCAGTGGGTCGGGGAGTGCCGACTTCTCCTACGAGCAGTACTTC.

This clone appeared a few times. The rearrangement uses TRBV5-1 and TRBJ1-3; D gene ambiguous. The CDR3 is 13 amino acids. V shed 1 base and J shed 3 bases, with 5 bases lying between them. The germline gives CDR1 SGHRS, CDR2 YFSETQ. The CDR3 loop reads CASSLKGGNTIYF. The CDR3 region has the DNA TGCGCCAGCAGCTTGAAGGGTGGAAACACCATATATTTT.

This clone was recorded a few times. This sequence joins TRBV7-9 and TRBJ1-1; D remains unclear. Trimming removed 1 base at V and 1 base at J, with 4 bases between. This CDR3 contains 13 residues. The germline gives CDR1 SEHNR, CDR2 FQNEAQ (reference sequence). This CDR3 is CASSLGQNTEAFF. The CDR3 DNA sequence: TGTGCCAGCAGCTTAGGGCAGAACACTGAAGCTTTCTTT. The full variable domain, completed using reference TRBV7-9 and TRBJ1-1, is DTGVSQNPRHKITKRGQNVTFRCDPISEHNRLYWYRQTLGQGPEFLTYFQNEAQLEKSRLLSDRFSAERPKGSFSTLEIQRTEQGDSAMYLCASSLGQNTEAFFGQGTRLTVV.

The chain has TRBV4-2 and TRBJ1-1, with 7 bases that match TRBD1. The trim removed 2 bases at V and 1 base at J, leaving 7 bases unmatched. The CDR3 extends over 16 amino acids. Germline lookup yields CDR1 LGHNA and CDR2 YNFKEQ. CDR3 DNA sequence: TGTGCCAGCAGCCAAATTCGACAGGGCGCGAACACTGAAGCTTTCTTT. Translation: CASSQIRQGANTEAFF.

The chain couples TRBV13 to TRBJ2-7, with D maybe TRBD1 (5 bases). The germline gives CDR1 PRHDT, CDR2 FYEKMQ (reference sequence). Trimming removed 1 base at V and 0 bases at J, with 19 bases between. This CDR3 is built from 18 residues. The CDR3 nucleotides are TGTGCCAGCAGCTTAGTAAGCTCATGGGGCGCGAGCTCCTACGAGCAGTACTTC. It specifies CASSLVSSWGASSYEQYF.

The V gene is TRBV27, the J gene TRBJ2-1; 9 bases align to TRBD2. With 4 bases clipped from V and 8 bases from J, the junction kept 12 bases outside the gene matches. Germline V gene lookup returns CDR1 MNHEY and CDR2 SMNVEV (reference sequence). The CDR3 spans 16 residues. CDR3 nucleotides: TGTGCCAGCAGTTCCGAGGGTAGCGGGAGAGGCTATGAGCAGTTCTTC. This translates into CASSSEGSGRGYEQFF.

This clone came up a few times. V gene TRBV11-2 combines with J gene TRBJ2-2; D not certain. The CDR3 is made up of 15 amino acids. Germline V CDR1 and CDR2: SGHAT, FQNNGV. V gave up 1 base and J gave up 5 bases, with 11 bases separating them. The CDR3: CASSLVGNPTGELFF. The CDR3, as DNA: TGTGCCAGCAGCTTAGTGGGAAATCCGACCGGGGAGCTGTTTTTT.